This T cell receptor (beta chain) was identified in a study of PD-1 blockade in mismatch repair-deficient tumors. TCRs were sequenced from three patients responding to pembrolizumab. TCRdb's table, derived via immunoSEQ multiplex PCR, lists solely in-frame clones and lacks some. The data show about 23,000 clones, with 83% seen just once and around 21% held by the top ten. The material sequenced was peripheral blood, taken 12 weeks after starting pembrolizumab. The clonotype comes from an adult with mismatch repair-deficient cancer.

CDR3 coding DNA: TGTGCCAGCAGCTTAGTGGCGGGGGAGTATGGCTACACCTTC. Its translation: CASSLVAGEYGYTF. This chain links TRBV7-2 with TRBJ1-2, with a tentative D call TRBD1 (5 bases). This CDR3 has 14 amino acids. Trimming cost V 1 base and J 5 bases, with 11 bases left between them. CDR1 is SGHTA and CDR2 is FQGNSA in the germline V gene.